Listed here is a single T cell receptor (beta chain). Its antigen is currently unknown. Produced via immunoSEQ multiplex PCR; TCRdb's table is partial and in-frame only. Here the sample spans 60,000 to 85,000 clones, more than 70% being singletons. As to time point: week 23, last vaccination. Each dose delivered 300 ug of mutant IDH1 20-mer peptide subcutaneously with imiquimod. CDR3 length: 14 residues. The germline gives CDR1 MNHNY, CDR2 SVGAGI (reference sequence). J lost 8 bases, V lost 0 bases, and 6 bases had no gene match. This specimen belongs to a study of a mutant IDH1 vaccine in newly diagnosed glioma. Study-level information: Vaccines were first given 4-6 weeks after radiotherapy alone, or with temozolomide cycles. Pretreatment consisted of radiotherapy, temozolomide, or both, with most receiving both.

General observations from the study: Pseudoprogression apparently lacked any relation to changes in top peripheral T cell clonotypes. The vaccine induced immune responses, and these occurred in over 90% of patients.

The chain couples TRBV6-6 to TRBJ1-2; TRBD1 agrees at 7 bases. The sequence was obtained from a woman between 50 and 59 years old with glioma. The sequencing here drew on PBMCs, taken from a glioma patient whose treatment included an IDH1 peptide vaccine. The DNA for the CDR3 is TGTGCCAGCAGTTACTCTGAGGGGGCGCTGGGCTACACCTTC. This translates into CASSYSEGALGYTF.